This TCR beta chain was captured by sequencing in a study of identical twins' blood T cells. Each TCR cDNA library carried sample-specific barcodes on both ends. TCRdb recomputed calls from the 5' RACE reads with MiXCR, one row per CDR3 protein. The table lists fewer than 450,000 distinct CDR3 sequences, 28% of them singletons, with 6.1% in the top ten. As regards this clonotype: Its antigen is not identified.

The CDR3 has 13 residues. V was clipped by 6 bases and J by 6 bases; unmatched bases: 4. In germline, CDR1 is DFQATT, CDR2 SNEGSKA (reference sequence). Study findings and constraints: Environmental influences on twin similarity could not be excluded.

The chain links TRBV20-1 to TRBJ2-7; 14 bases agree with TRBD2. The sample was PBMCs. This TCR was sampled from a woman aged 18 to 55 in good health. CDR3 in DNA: TGCAGTGCAAAGGGACTAGCGGGAGCCGAGCAGTACTTC. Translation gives CSAKGLAGAEQYF.